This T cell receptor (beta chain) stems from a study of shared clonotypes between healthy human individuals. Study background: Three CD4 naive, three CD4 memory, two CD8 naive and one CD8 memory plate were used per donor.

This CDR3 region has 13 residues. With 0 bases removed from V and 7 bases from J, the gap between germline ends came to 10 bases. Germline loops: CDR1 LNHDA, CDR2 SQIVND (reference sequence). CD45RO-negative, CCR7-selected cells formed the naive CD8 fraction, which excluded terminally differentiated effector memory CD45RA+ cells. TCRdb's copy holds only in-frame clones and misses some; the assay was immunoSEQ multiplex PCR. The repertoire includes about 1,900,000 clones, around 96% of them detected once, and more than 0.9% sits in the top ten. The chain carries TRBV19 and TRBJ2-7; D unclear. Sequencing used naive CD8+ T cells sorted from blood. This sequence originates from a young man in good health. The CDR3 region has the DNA TGTGCCAGTAGTATAGATGCAGCCAGGGAGCAGTACTTC. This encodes CASSIDAAREQYF.